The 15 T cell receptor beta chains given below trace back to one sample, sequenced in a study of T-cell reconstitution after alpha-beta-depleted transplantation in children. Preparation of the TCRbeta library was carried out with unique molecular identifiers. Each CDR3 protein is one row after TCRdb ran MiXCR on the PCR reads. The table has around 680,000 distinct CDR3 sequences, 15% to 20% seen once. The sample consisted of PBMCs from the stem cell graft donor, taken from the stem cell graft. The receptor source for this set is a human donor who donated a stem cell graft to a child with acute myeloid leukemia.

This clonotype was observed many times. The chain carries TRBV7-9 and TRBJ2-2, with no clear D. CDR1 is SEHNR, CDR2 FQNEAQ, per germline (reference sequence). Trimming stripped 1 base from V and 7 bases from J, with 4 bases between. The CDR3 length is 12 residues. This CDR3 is CASSLGLGELFF. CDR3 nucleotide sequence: TGTGCCAGCAGCTTAGGCCTCGGGGAGCTGTTTTTT. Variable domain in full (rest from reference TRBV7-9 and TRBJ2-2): DTGVSQNPRHKITKRGQNVTFRCDPISEHNRLYWYRQTLGQGPEFLTYFQNEAQLEKSRLLSDRFSAERPKGSFSTLEIQRTEQGDSAMYLCASSLGLGELFFGEGSRLTVL.

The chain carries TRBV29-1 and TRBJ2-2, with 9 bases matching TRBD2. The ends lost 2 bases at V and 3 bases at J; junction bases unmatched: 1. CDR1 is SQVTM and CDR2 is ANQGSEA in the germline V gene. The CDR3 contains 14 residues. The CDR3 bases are TGCAGCGTTGAACTAGCGGGGTACACCGGGGAGCTGTTTTTT. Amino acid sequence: CSVELAGYTGELFF.

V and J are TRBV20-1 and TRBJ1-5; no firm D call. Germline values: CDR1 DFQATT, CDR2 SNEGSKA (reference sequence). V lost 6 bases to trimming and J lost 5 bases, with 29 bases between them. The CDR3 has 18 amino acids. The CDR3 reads CSALVPLAGPLSDQPQHF. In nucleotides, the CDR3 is TGCAGTGCGCTCGTTCCCCTTGCGGGCCCCCTCTCCGATCAGCCCCAGCATTTT.

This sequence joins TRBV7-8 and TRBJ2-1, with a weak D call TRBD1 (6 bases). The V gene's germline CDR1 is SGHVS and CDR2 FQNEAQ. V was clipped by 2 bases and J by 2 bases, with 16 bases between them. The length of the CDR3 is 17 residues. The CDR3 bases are TGTGCCAGCAGCTTATTCCAACATGGGACACCCTACAATGAGCAGTTCTTC. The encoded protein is CASSLFQHGTPYNEQFF.

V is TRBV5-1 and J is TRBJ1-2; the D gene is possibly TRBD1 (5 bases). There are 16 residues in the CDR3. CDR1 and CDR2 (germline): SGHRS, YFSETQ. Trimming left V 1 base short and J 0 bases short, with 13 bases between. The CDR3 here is CASSLSPDTTNYGYTF. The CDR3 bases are TGCGCCAGCAGCTTGAGCCCGGACACCACTAACTATGGCTACACCTTC.

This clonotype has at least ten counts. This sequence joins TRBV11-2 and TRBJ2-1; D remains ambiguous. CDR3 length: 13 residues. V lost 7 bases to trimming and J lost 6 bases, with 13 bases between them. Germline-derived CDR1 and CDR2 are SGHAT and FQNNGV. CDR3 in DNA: TGTGCCAGCACCAAGCAGGTTGGCAATGAGCAGTTCTTC. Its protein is CASTKQVGNEQFF.

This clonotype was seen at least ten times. Here the CDR3 reads CSAPPGGGRETQYF. The DNA of the CDR3 is TGCAGTGCTCCCCCGGGGGGCGGTAGAGAGACCCAGTACTTC. The chain joins TRBV20-1 to TRBJ2-5, with a tentative D call TRBD2 (7 bases). The ends were cut back, 5 bases at V and 4 bases at J, with 17 bases in the middle. CDR1 is DFQATT and CDR2 is SNEGSKA in the germline V gene (reference sequence). The CDR3 is 14 amino acids.

CDR3 DNA sequence: TGTGCCATCAGAGCACAGAGGAACTACGAGCAGTACTTC. Its translation is CAIRAQRNYEQYF. This chain joins TRBV10-3 and TRBJ2-7; the D is unclear. This CDR3 has 13 amino acids. Per germline, CDR1 ENHRY and CDR2 SYGVKD. The germline V and J ends were trimmed by 6 bases and 3 bases, with 12 bases remaining between them.

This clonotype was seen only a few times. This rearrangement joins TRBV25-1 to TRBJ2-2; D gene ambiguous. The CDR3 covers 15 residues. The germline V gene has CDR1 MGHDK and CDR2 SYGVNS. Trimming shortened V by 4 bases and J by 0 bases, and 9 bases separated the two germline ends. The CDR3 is CASSGTRTNTGELFF. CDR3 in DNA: TGTGCCAGCAGTGGGACCCGGACGAACACCGGGGAGCTGTTTTTT.

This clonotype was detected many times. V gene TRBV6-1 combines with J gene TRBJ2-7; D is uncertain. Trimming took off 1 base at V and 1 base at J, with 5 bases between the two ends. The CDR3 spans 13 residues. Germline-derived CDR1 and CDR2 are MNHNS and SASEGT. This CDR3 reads CASSEGDSYEQYV. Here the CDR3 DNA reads TGTGCCAGCAGTGAAGGGGATTCCTACGAGCAGTACGTC.

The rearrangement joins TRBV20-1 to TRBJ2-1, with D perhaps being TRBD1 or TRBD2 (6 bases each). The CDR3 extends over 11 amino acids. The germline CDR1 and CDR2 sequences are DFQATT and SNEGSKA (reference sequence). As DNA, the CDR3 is TGCGGGGGGCCGGGGATCCATGAGCAGTTCTTC. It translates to CGGPGIHEQFF.

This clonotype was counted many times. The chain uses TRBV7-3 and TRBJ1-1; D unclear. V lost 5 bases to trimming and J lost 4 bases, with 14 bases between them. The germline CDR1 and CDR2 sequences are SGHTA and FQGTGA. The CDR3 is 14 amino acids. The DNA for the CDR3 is TGTGCCAGCAGCCTGGATAGGTTGGGCACTGAAGCTTTCTTT. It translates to CASSLDRLGTEAFF.

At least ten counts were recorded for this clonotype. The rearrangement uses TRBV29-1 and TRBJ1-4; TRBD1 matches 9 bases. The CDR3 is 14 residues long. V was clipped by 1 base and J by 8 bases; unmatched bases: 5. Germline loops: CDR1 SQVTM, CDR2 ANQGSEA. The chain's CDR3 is CSVEAGQGNEKLFF. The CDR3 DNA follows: TGCAGCGTTGAAGCGGGACAGGGTAACGAAAAACTGTTTTTT.

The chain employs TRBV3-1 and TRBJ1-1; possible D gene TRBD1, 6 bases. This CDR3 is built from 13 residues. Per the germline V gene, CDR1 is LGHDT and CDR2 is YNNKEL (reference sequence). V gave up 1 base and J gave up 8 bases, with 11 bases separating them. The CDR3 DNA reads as TGTGCCAGCAGCCAAGCTATCGGGACAGAAGCTTTCTTT. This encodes CASSQAIGTEAFF.

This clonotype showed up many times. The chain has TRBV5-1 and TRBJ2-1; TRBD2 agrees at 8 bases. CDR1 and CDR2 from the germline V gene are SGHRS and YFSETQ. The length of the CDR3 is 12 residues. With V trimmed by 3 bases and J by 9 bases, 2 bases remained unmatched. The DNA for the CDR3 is TGCGCCAGCAGCTCGGGGGGGCTTGAGCAGTTCTTC. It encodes CASSSGGLEQFF.